This T cell receptor beta chain was recorded in a study of beta chain features in type 1 diabetes. Notes on this clone: Its specificity is unknown.

What was sequenced were expressed TCRB transcripts, since all of the isolated RNA had been reverse transcribed. TCRdb's copy holds only in-frame clones and misses some; the assay was immunoSEQ multiplex PCR. The table shows roughly 150,000 clones, with approximately 7.8% occurring only once. The study's findings and limits: Small HLA sub-analyses could not settle whether HLA shapes TCRB rearrangement. Researchers caution that PCR might favor shorter templates, equally among patients and controls. Moderately but significantly shorter TCRB CDR3s were found in Type 1 diabetes patients in all four CD4+ subsets.

The V and J ends lost 1 base and 0 bases respectively, with 4 bases between them. The CDR3 length is 13 residues. Germline V gives CDR1 SGHTA, CDR2 FQGNSA. The sequence derives from a woman aged 40-49 years with type 1 diabetes. The sequenced sample was central memory CD4+ T cells from blood. V gene TRBV7-2 combines with J gene TRBJ2-7; no clear D gene. The CDR3 loop reads CASSLDSSYEQYF. Written as DNA, the CDR3 is TGTGCCAGCAGCTTAGACAGCTCCTACGAGCAGTACTTC. Drawing the rest from reference TRBV7-2 and TRBJ2-7, the complete variable domain is GAGVSQSPSNKVTEKGKDVELRCDPISGHTALYWYRQSLGQGLEFLIYFQGNSAPDKSGLPSDRFSAERTGGSVSTLTIQRTQQEDSAVYLCASSLDSSYEQYFGPGTRLTVT.